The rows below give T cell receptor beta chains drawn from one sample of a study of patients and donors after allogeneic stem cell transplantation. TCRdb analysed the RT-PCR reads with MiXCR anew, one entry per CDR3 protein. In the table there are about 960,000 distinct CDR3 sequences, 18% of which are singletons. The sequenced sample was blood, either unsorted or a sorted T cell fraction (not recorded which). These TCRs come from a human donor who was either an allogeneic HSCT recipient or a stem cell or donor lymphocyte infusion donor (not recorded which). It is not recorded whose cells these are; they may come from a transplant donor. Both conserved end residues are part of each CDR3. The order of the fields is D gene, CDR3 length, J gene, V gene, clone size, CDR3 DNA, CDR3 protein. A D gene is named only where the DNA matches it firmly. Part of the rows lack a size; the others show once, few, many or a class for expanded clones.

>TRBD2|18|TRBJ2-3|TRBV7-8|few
TGTGCCAGCAGCTTAGACCCGACTAGCGGGGGGAACACAGATACGCAGTATTTT
CASSLDPTSGGNTDTQYF
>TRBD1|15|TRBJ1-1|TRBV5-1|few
TGCGCCAGCAGCCTGGAGGGGACAGGGTTCACTGAAGCTTTCTTT
CASSLEGTGFTEAFF
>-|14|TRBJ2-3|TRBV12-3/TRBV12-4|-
TGTGCCAGCAGTCCCCCCGGGGTGGCGGATACGCAGTATTTT
CASSPPGVADTQYF
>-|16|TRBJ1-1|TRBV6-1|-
TGTGCCAGCAGCCCCTATTATGCGGAGGGAAACACTGAAGCTTTCTTT
CASSPYYAEGNTEAFF
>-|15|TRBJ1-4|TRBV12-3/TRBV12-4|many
TGTGCCAGCAGTCGGGCGACCAGGGTCCATGAAAAACTGTTTTTT
CASSRATRVHEKLFF
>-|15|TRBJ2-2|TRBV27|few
TGTGCCAGCAGTTTATCCCCGAGGGGCACCGGGGAGCTGTTTTTT
CASSLSPRGTGELFF
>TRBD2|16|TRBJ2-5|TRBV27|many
TGTGCCAGCAGTCGACAACCGGGACTAGCGGGAGAGACCCAGTACTTC
CASSRQPGLAGETQYF
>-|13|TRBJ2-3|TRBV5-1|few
TGCACAGGGAGGGGGATACCCACAGATACGCAGTATTTT
CTGRGIPTDTQYF
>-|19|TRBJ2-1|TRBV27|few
TGTGCCAGCAGCCCTCCCTCAGCGGGCGCCTCCCACTCCTACAATGAGCAGTTCTTC
CASSPPSAGASHSYNEQFF
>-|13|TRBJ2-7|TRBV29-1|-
TGCAGCGTTCTAACGGGCCTCTCCTACGAGCAGCACTTC
CSVLTGLSYEQHF
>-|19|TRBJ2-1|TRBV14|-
TGTGCCAGCAGCCAATGGGGGATTTCTCTGACGGAGCCAAGCAATGAGCAGTTCTTC
CASSQWGISLTEPSNEQFF
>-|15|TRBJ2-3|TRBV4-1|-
TGCGCCAGCAGCCGACCGGGACTCCTACTAGATACGCAGTATTTT
CASSRPGLLLDTQYF
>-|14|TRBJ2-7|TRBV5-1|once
TGCGCCAGCAGCTTGGACCCAGTCTCCTACGAGCAGTACTTC
CASSLDPVSYEQYF
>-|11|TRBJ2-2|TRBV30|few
TGTGCCTGGGCAGGGGCCGGGGAGCTGTTTTTT
CAWAGAGELFF
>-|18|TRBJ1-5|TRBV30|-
TGTGCCTGGAGTGTACGGCAATCGGGCCTCAATAGCAATCAGCCCCAGCATTTT
CAWSVRQSGLNSNQPQHF
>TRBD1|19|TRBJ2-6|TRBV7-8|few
TGTGCCAGCAGTTCGAGTAAGGGACAGGGGACCTCTGGGGCCAACGTCCTGACTTTC
CASSSSKGQGTSGANVLTF
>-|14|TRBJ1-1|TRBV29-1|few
TGCAGCGTCAAAGACGGAACATTGAACACTGAAGCTTTCTTT
CSVKDGTLNTEAFF
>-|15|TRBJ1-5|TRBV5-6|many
TGTGCCAGCAGCACAACAGGGCTATCTAATCAGCCCCAGCATTTT
CASSTTGLSNQPQHF
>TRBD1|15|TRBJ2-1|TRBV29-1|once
TGCAGCGTTGAAAGGGGACAGGGGGAGTATAATGAGCAGTTCTTC
CSVERGQGEYNEQFF
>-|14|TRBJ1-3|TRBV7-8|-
TGTGCCAGCAGCATTGAGGGGGGAGGAAACACCATATATTTT
CASSIEGGGNTIYF
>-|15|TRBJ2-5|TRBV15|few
TGTGCCACCAGCATCGATCCCACGAGAGGGGAGACCCAGTACTTC
CATSIDPTRGETQYF
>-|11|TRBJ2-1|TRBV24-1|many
TGTGCCACCCGTCGGGGAGATGAGCAGTTCTTC
CATRRGDEQFF
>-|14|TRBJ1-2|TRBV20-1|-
TGCAGTGCTAGAGATCGGGGTACCCCCTATGGCTACACCTTC
CSARDRGTPYGYTF
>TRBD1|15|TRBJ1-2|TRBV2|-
TGTGCCAGCAGGAGTTCCGGGACAGGCTTGAGGGGCTACACCTTC
CASRSSGTGLRGYTF
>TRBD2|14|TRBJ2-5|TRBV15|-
TGTGCCACCAGCAGGGACGGGAGGGCAGAGACCCAGTACTTC
CATSRDGRAETQYF
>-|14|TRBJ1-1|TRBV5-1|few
TGCGCCAGCAGCCCCGGACGGCCGAACACTGAAGCTTTCTTT
CASSPGRPNTEAFF
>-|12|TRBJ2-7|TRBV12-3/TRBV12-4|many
TGTGCCAGCAGCCCAGAGATCGGTGAGCAGTACTTC
CASSPEIGEQYF
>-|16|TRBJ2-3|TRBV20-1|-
TGCAGTGCTAGAGGAGGCACCGGGCTCGTCGGAAATACGCAGTATTTT
CSARGGTGLVGNTQYF
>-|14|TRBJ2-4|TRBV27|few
TGTGCCACCGCCAGAACAGGGTCAAAAAACATTCAGTACTTC
CATARTGSKNIQYF
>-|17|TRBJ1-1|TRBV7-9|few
TGTGCCAGCAGCTTAGATGATCGAGGCAGGCCCAGAACTGAAGCTTTCTTT
CASSLDDRGRPRTEAFF
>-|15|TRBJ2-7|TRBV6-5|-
TGTGCCAGCAGTTACAATGGGGGGACCTCCTACGAGCAGTACTTC
CASSYNGGTSYEQYF
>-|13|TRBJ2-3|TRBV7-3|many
TGTGCCAGCAGTTCTACGGGCACAGATACGCAGTATTTT
CASSSTGTDTQYF
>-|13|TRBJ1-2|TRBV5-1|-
TGCGCCAGCAGCTTGGCCCTAGGGTCTGGCTACACCTTC
CASSLALGSGYTF
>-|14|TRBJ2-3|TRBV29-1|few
TGCAGCGTTGGGGCGGGACCAAGCACAGATACGCAGTATTTT
CSVGAGPSTDTQYF
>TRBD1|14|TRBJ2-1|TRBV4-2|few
TGTGCCAGCAGCCTGGGACAGGGGGACGATGAGCAGTTCTTC
CASSLGQGDDEQFF
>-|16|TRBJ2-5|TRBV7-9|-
TGTGCCAGCAGCCCTAGACTAAAAAGCACTCAAGAGACCCAGTACTTC
CASSPRLKSTQETQYF
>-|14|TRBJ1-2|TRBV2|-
TGTGCCAGCAGTGAGCAGGGGATCAACTATGGCTACACCTTC
CASSEQGINYGYTF
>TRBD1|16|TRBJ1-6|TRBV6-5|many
TGTGCCAGCAGTTACCTTCGGGGACAGGGTCATTCACCCCTCCACTTT
CASSYLRGQGHSPLHF
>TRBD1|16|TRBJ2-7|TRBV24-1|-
TGTGCCACCAGTGATAACTATGCGACAGGGATATACGAGCAGTACTTC
CATSDNYATGIYEQYF
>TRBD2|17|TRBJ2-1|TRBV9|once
TGTGCCAGCAGCGTAAGAGCAGTGACTAGCGGGGTGGCTGAGCAGTTCTTC
CASSVRAVTSGVAEQFF
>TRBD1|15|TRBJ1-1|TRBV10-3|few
TGTGCCATCAGTTCACAGGGGGCGTTCGACACTGAAGCTTTCTTT
CAISSQGAFDTEAFF